This is a list of T cell receptor beta chains from one sample in a study of T-cell reconstitution after alpha-beta-depleted transplantation in children. TCRdb independently ran MiXCR on the PCR reads; one entry per CDR3 protein. The table has 450,000 to 550,000 distinct CDR3 sequences, over 10% seen once. Material: PBMCs, mostly from graft donor cells, obtained 180 days after TCRalphabeta/CD19-depleted stem cell transplant. All receptors derive from a female patient aged 2-10 years who had a stem cell transplant for aplastic anemia, so the T cells may come from the graft donor. The CDR3 runs from the conserved cysteine through the conserved F or W. Fields, in order: clone size, D gene, J gene, V gene, CDR3 length, CDR3 protein, CDR3 DNA. D genes are given only for firm matches. Part of the rows lack a size; the others show once, few, many or a class for expanded clones.

clone size: few; D gene: -; J gene: TRBJ1-1; V gene: TRBV6-2/TRBV6-3; CDR3 length: 13; CDR3 protein: CASSYPPPRRAFF; CDR3 DNA: TGTGCCAGCAGTTATCCCCCTCCCCGCCGAGCTTTCTTT
clone size: many; D gene: -; J gene: TRBJ2-5; V gene: TRBV11-2; CDR3 length: 13; CDR3 protein: CASSSGNQETQYF; CDR3 DNA: TGTGCCAGCAGCTCCGGCAACCAAGAGACCCAGTACTTC
clone size: -; D gene: -; J gene: TRBJ2-7; V gene: TRBV20-1; CDR3 length: 12; CDR3 protein: CSANPQGYEQYF; CDR3 DNA: TGCAGTGCGAACCCGCAAGGCTACGAGCAGTACTTC
clone size: -; D gene: -; J gene: TRBJ2-1; V gene: TRBV6-1; CDR3 length: 16; CDR3 protein: CASTRDSGSSYNEQFF; CDR3 DNA: TGTGCCAGCACGAGGGATAGCGGTAGCTCCTACAATGAGCAGTTCTTC
clone size: few; D gene: -; J gene: TRBJ1-1; V gene: TRBV13; CDR3 length: 17; CDR3 protein: CASSFATAPFVNTEAFF; CDR3 DNA: TGTGCCAGCAGCTTTGCGACAGCCCCATTTGTGAACACTGAAGCTTTCTTT
clone size: -; D gene: -; J gene: TRBJ1-5; V gene: TRBV28; CDR3 length: 13; CDR3 protein: CASVEGINQPQHF; CDR3 DNA: TGTGCCAGCGTGGAAGGGATAAATCAGCCCCAGCATTTT
clone size: -; D gene: -; J gene: TRBJ2-1; V gene: TRBV25-1; CDR3 length: 14; CDR3 protein: CASSEPRSSNEQFF; CDR3 DNA: TGTGCCAGCAGTGAACCCCGAAGTAGCAATGAGCAGTTCTTC
clone size: -; D gene: -; J gene: TRBJ2-2; V gene: TRBV7-2; CDR3 length: 16; CDR3 protein: CASSLGGGKRTGELFF; CDR3 DNA: TGTGCCAGCAGCTTAGGGGGCGGGAAGAGAACCGGGGAGCTGTTTTTT
clone size: -; D gene: TRBD2; J gene: TRBJ2-1; V gene: TRBV5-6; CDR3 length: 16; CDR3 protein: CASSSSGRGNYNEQFF; CDR3 DNA: TGTGCCAGCAGCTCAAGCGGGAGAGGGAACTACAATGAGCAGTTCTTC
clone size: few; D gene: -; J gene: TRBJ2-3; V gene: TRBV7-2; CDR3 length: 16; CDR3 protein: CASSLGNGRSTDTQYF; CDR3 DNA: TGTGCCAGCAGCTTAGGGAACGGGAGAAGCACAGATACGCAGTATTTT
clone size: few; D gene: -; J gene: TRBJ1-2; V gene: TRBV3-1; CDR3 length: 14; CDR3 protein: CASSQYEGRSGYTF; CDR3 DNA: TGTGCCAGCAGCCAATATGAGGGAAGGTCTGGCTACACCTTC
clone size: -; D gene: TRBD2; J gene: TRBJ2-7; V gene: TRBV28; CDR3 length: 16; CDR3 protein: CASSFNSGRNSYEQYF; CDR3 DNA: TGTGCCAGCAGTTTCAATAGCGGGAGGAACTCCTACGAGCAGTACTTC
clone size: few; D gene: TRBD1; J gene: TRBJ1-6; V gene: TRBV12-3/TRBV12-4; CDR3 length: 16; CDR3 protein: CASRLTGGSLGSPLHF; CDR3 DNA: TGTGCCAGCAGACTGACAGGGGGCAGCTTGGGATCACCCCTCCACTTT
clone size: few; D gene: -; J gene: TRBJ2-1; V gene: TRBV7-2; CDR3 length: 14; CDR3 protein: CASHLGRTYNEQFF; CDR3 DNA: TGTGCCAGCCATCTGGGGAGAACCTACAATGAGCAGTTCTTC
clone size: -; D gene: -; J gene: TRBJ2-7; V gene: TRBV18; CDR3 length: 15; CDR3 protein: CASSPEGGVWNEQYF; CDR3 DNA: TGTGCCAGCTCACCGGAAGGTGGGGTGTGGAACGAGCAGTACTTC
clone size: few; D gene: -; J gene: TRBJ1-1; V gene: TRBV5-6; CDR3 length: 17; CDR3 protein: CASSLRGETPANTEAFF; CDR3 DNA: TGTGCCAGCAGCTTGAGGGGGGAGACACCTGCGAACACTGAAGCTTTCTTT
clone size: few; D gene: TRBD1; J gene: TRBJ2-7; V gene: TRBV28; CDR3 length: 17; CDR3 protein: CASSGNRPGQGFNEQYF; CDR3 DNA: TGTGCCAGCAGTGGGAACCGGCCGGGACAGGGTTTTAACGAGCAGTACTTC
clone size: -; D gene: -; J gene: TRBJ2-7; V gene: TRBV24-1; CDR3 length: 14; CDR3 protein: CATKAEQASYEQYF; CDR3 DNA: TGTGCCACCAAGGCCGAACAGGCGTCCTACGAGCAGTACTTC
clone size: -; D gene: -; J gene: TRBJ2-3; V gene: TRBV7-2; CDR3 length: 17; CDR3 protein: CASSPLIRVSRTDTQYF; CDR3 DNA: TGTGCCAGCAGCCCGCTAATCAGGGTATCGAGGACAGATACGCAGTATTTT
clone size: few; D gene: TRBD2; J gene: TRBJ2-1; V gene: TRBV20-1; CDR3 length: 16; CDR3 protein: CSARTSGSIWGNEQFF; CDR3 DNA: TGCAGTGCTAGGACTAGCGGGAGTATTTGGGGCAATGAGCAGTTCTTC
clone size: few; D gene: TRBD2; J gene: TRBJ2-5; V gene: TRBV15; CDR3 length: 14; CDR3 protein: CATSTGGPDETQYF; CDR3 DNA: TGTGCCACCAGTACGGGGGGACCGGACGAGACCCAGTACTTC
clone size: few; D gene: -; J gene: TRBJ2-5; V gene: TRBV24-1; CDR3 length: 12; CDR3 protein: CATGTVQETQYF; CDR3 DNA: TGTGCCACAGGGACCGTCCAAGAGACCCAGTACTTC
clone size: -; D gene: -; J gene: TRBJ2-3; V gene: TRBV20-1; CDR3 length: 14; CDR3 protein: CSAGGGPGTDTQYF; CDR3 DNA: TGCAGTGCTGGTGGGGGGCCGGGCACAGATACGCAGTATTTT
clone size: few; D gene: TRBD1; J gene: TRBJ1-1; V gene: TRBV6-5; CDR3 length: 12; CDR3 protein: CASSWSTGVAFF; CDR3 DNA: TGTGCCAGCAGTTGGTCCACAGGGGTTGCTTTCTTT
clone size: -; D gene: -; J gene: TRBJ1-1; V gene: TRBV18; CDR3 length: 17; CDR3 protein: CASSPAGQPLTNTEAFF; CDR3 DNA: TGTGCCAGCTCGCCCGCGGGCCAACCATTAACGAACACTGAAGCTTTCTTT
clone size: few; D gene: TRBD1; J gene: TRBJ1-5; V gene: TRBV20-1; CDR3 length: 16; CDR3 protein: CSARDFGQVLNQPQHF; CDR3 DNA: TGCAGTGCTAGAGATTTCGGACAGGTCTTAAATCAGCCCCAGCATTTT
clone size: few; D gene: TRBD2; J gene: TRBJ2-3; V gene: TRBV15; CDR3 length: 15; CDR3 protein: CATVGTSGSTDTQYF; CDR3 DNA: TGTGCCACCGTCGGGACTAGCGGGAGCACAGATACGCAGTATTTT
clone size: few; D gene: -; J gene: TRBJ1-6; V gene: TRBV6-5; CDR3 length: 15; CDR3 protein: CASSWMSSYNSPLHF; CDR3 DNA: TGTGCCAGCAGTTGGATGAGCTCCTATAATTCACCCCTCCACTTT